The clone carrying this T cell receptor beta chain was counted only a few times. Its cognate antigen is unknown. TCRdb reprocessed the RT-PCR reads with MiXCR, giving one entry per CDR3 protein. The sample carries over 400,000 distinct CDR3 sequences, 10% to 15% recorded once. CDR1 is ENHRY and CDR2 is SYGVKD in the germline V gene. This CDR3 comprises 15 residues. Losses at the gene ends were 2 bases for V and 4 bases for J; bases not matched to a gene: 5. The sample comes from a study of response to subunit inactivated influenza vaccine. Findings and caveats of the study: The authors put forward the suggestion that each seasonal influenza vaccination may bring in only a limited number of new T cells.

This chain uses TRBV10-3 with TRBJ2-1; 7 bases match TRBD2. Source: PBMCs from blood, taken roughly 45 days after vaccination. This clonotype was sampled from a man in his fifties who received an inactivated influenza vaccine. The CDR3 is CAISEMGGGYNEQFF. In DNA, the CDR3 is TGTGCCATCAGTGAGATGGGGGGGGGATACAATGAGCAGTTCTTC.